This T cell receptor beta chain was documented in a study of CD8+ T cells in alopecia areata. General study results and limits: Scalp specimens additionally yield sequences from normal skin's resident alphabeta T cells.

Extraction and reverse transcription of RNA yielded cDNA as the sequencing template. Data came from immunoSEQ multiplex PCR; TCRdb stores just in-frame clones and leaves some out. The sample includes under 130,000 clones, 86% of them seen just once. The CDR3 covers 15 residues. V was shortened by 3 bases and J by 0 bases, with 12 bases between the two germline ends. Germline lookup yields CDR1 MNHEY and CDR2 SMNVEV (reference sequence). The treatment denotes: oral pan-JAK inhibitor, 5-10 mg twice daily. About this clone: Its antigen is undetermined.

The V call is TRBV27, the J call TRBJ2-7; a weak D match, TRBD2 (6 bases). The material sequenced was CD8+ T cells sorted from blood, taken at approximately week 30, from a patient treated with tofacitinib. The sequence was collected from a human donor with alopecia areata. The CDR3 region has the DNA TGTGCCAGCAGTTTCGGAGGGGCGACCTCCTACGAGCAGTACTTC. Protein: CASSFGGATSYEQYF.